These 29 T cell receptor beta chains came from one sample sequenced in a study of T-cell reconstitution after alpha-beta-depleted transplantation in children. Construction of the TCRbeta library involved unique molecular identifiers. TCRdb fed the PCR reads into MiXCR, producing one record per CDR3 protein. The repertoire holds hundreds of thousands of distinct CDR3 sequences, with 10% to 15% as singletons. Sample: PBMCs, taken before TCRalphabeta/CD19-depleted stem cell transplant. The source is a girl aged 2-10 years with congenital amegakaryocytic thrombocytopenia, due to receive a stem cell transplant.

This clonotype has only a few counts. The chain is built from TRBV5-1 and TRBJ2-1, with TRBD1 as a possible D gene (6 bases). Deletions cut 0 bases from V and 4 bases from J, with 11 bases between. CDR1 SGHRS and CDR2 YFSETQ come from the germline V gene. This CDR3 has 15 residues. The DNA for the CDR3 is TGCGCCAGCAGCTTGGTTCCAGGGGAGTACAATGAGCAGTTCTTC. It specifies CASSLVPGEYNEQFF.

Only a few counts were recorded for this clonotype. The chain is built from TRBV6-1 and TRBJ2-6; D is uncertain. V gave up 6 bases and J gave up 0 bases, with 9 bases separating them. Germline V gene data show CDR1 as MNHNS and CDR2 as SASEGT. CDR3 size: 15 residues. The CDR3 nucleotides are TGTGCCAGCAGACTAAACCCCTCTGGGGCCAACGTCCTGACTTTC. Translating it yields CASRLNPSGANVLTF.

About this clonotype: This clone may be a read error of a much larger clone one base away. The V call is TRBV20-1, the J call TRBJ1-2, with unresolved D. V was cut by 1 base and J by 3 bases, with 9 bases left in between. In germline, CDR1 is DFQATT, CDR2 SNEGSKA (reference sequence). The CDR3 length is 13 residues. The CDR3 loop is CSARGLPDYGYTF. For the CDR3, the DNA is TGCAGTGCTAGAGGGTTGCCGGACTATGGCTACACCTTC.

The sample holds many counts of this clonotype. The genes are TRBV29-1 and TRBJ2-1, with 7 bases identical to TRBD1. The CDR3 totals 14 residues. The germline gives CDR1 SQVTM, CDR2 ANQGSEA. Unmatched junction bases numbered 12, after V lost 6 bases and J lost 7 bases. CDR3 nucleotide sequence: TGCAGCGTCCGCGACAGGGCCCAAACTAATGAGCAGTTCTTC. Translation: CSVRDRAQTNEQFF.

This clonotype was recorded many times. The chain joins TRBV4-1 to TRBJ2-1, with 7 positions matching TRBD2. V was clipped by 6 bases and J by 7 bases; unmatched bases: 18. CDR1 MGHRA and CDR2 YSYEKL come from the germline V gene. The CDR3 has 17 residues. The CDR3 region is CASSPRVVGLNGNEQFF. The CDR3 DNA is TGCGCCAGCAGTCCTAGAGTTGTGGGACTAAACGGGAATGAGCAGTTCTTC.

This clonotype showed up many times. The chain is built from TRBV20-1 and TRBJ2-2, with D hard to call. Between the trimmed V and J ends, which lost 7 bases and 5 bases, there was a span of 14 bases. The CDR3 is 13 residues long. CDR1 is DFQATT, CDR2 SNEGSKA, per germline (reference sequence). The CDR3, as DNA: TGCAGTGTTAGGAAGCTAACAACCGGGGAGCTGTTTTTT. Its translation: CSVRKLTTGELFF.

The table lists this clonotype with many counts. This chain connects TRBV11-2 to TRBJ2-7; 11 positions agree with TRBD2. The germline V gene encodes CDR1 SGHAT and CDR2 FQNNGV. The CDR3 length is 14 residues. V lost 2 bases, J lost 6 bases, and 3 bases stayed unmatched. CDR3 nucleotide sequence: TGTGCCAGCAGCTTACTAGCGGGAGGATCCGAGCAGTACTTC. Amino acid sequence: CASSLLAGGSEQYF.

This clonotype was seen a few times. The V gene is TRBV5-1, the J gene TRBJ2-7; 10 bases fit TRBD1. Germline CDR1 is SGHRS and CDR2 is YFSETQ. The CDR3 is 14 amino acids. Unmatched junction bases numbered 7, after V lost 7 bases and J lost 3 bases. This chain's CDR3 is CASFAGQGLYEQYF. As DNA, the CDR3 is TGCGCCAGCTTCGCGGGACAGGGGCTCTACGAGCAGTACTTC.

The chain carries TRBV5-1 and TRBJ1-1, with TRBD1 matching over 9 bases. The V and J ends lost 0 bases and 11 bases, in that order; junction bases with no gene match: 5. Germline lookup yields CDR1 SGHRS and CDR2 YFSETQ. CDR3 length: 13 residues. The CDR3 reads CASSLGDRVGAFF. The DNA for the CDR3 is TGCGCCAGCAGCTTGGGGGACAGGGTTGGGGCTTTCTTT.

This clonotype was picked up many times. DNA for the CDR3: TGCAGCGTTGATGGACAGGGGAGGAATGAAAAACTGTTTTTT. It specifies CSVDGQGRNEKLFF. This chain joins TRBV29-1 and TRBJ1-4; 9 positions agree with TRBD1. V lost 3 bases to trimming and J lost 5 bases; unmatched junction nucleotides: 4. The CDR3 runs 14 residues. Germline CDR1 and CDR2: SQVTM and ANQGSEA.

The sample holds a few counts of this clonotype. This rearrangement joins TRBV5-5 to TRBJ2-7; D is undetermined. Germline loops: CDR1 SGHKS, CDR2 YYEKEE (reference sequence). Trimming removed 4 bases from V and 5 bases from J, with 7 bases in between. The CDR3 length is 11 residues. The CDR3 region has the DNA TGTGCCAGCAGCGATCCCCACGAGCAGTACTTC. The encoded protein is CASSDPHEQYF.

This clonotype was detected ten times or more. The V and J genes are TRBV20-1 and TRBJ2-7; D may correspond to TRBD1 or TRBD2 (7 bases each). CDR3 length: 13 amino acids. Germline CDR1 DFQATT, CDR2 SNEGSKA (reference sequence). The germline V and J ends were trimmed by 5 bases and 4 bases, with 15 bases remaining between them. The CDR3 region is CSAGRGGNYEQYF. As DNA, the CDR3 is TGCAGTGCTGGCAGGGGGGGCAATTACGAGCAGTACTTC.

This clonotype was seen many times. The chain joins TRBV3-1 to TRBJ2-1; D unclear. V was pared by 5 bases and J by 8 bases, with 10 bases between. This CDR3 contains 12 residues. Germline values: CDR1 LGHDT, CDR2 YNNKEL (reference sequence). DNA of the CDR3: TGTGCCAGCAGCAATGTTGGGGATGAGCAGTTCTTC. Protein: CASSNVGDEQFF.

At least ten counts were recorded for this clonotype. This sequence joins TRBV20-1 and TRBJ2-7; tentatively, D is TRBD1 or TRBD2 (5 bases each). Looked up from germline, CDR1 is DFQATT and CDR2 is SNEGSKA (reference sequence). V was trimmed by 6 bases and J by 6 bases, leaving 21 bases between them. The CDR3 has 14 residues. The CDR3 DNA is TGCAGTGCCAGGGTTAGCGAAGGGCCTTTCGAGCAGTACTTC. It codes for CSARVSEGPFEQYF.

This clonotype was counted at least ten times. The genes are TRBV6-5 and TRBJ1-2; 8 positions match TRBD1. The CDR3 sequence is 13 residues long. Looked up from germline, CDR1 is MNHEY and CDR2 is SVGAGI. J was trimmed by 2 bases and V by 5 bases; bases with no gene match: 1. CDR3 DNA sequence: TGTGCCAGCAGTAGGGACAGGAACTATGGCTACACCTTC. It yields the protein CASSRDRNYGYTF.

This clonotype was recorded at least ten times. J is TRBJ2-2 and V is TRBV5-1, with TRBD1 identical over 7 bases. The CDR3 loop spans 16 amino acids. Germline V gives CDR1 SGHRS, CDR2 YFSETQ. V lost 4 bases and J lost 5; bases outside the gene matches: 11. The CDR3 DNA sequence: TGCGCCAGCAGCATAGGACAGGTGAAATTAACCGGGGAGCTGTTTTTT. As protein: CASSIGQVKLTGELFF.

This clonotype was counted many times. The CDR3 sequence: CAISNRRGTGENQPQHF. CDR3 in DNA: TGTGCCATCAGCAACCGGAGAGGGACAGGGGAGAATCAGCCCCAGCATTTT. V usage is TRBV10-3 and J usage is TRBJ1-5, with TRBD1 identical over 10 bases. Germline values: CDR1 ENHRY, CDR2 SYGVKD. J was trimmed by 4 bases and V by 6 bases; bases with no gene match: 12. The CDR3 covers 17 residues.

This clonotype turned up a few times. This chain joins TRBV7-2 and TRBJ2-5, with 10 bases that match TRBD1. V was clipped by 3 bases and J by 5 bases; unmatched bases: 6. The CDR3 has 15 amino acids. Looked up from germline, CDR1 is SGHTA and CDR2 is FQGNSA. The CDR3 loop reads CASSLDRGDVETQYF. The CDR3 DNA reads as TGTGCCAGCAGCTTGGACAGGGGGGATGTCGAGACCCAGTACTTC.

This clonotype was recorded many times. CDR3: CASSIDGSVAYEQYF. The CDR3 nucleotides are TGTGCCAGTAGTATAGACGGCTCGGTGGCTTACGAGCAGTACTTC. This sequence joins TRBV19 and TRBJ2-7; D is undetermined. V lost 0 bases and J 4 bases, leaving 13 bases between the germline ends. This CDR3 contains 15 residues. CDR1 and CDR2 from the germline V gene are LNHDA and SQIVND (reference sequence).

This clonotype was observed a few times. This rearrangement joins TRBV20-1 to TRBJ2-3; 9 bases line up with TRBD1. The CDR3 is 12 residues long. Germline V CDR1 and CDR2: DFQATT, SNEGSKA (reference sequence). The V segment lost 4 bases and the J segment 5 bases; nucleotides outside the gene matches: 1. CDR3 amino acids: CSANRGQDTQYF. CDR3 sequence (DNA): TGCAGTGCTAACAGGGGGCAAGATACGCAGTATTTT.

This clonotype was detected ten times or more. The rearrangement joins TRBV6-1 to TRBJ2-5; tentative D call: TRBD2 (5 bases). The CDR3 runs 13 residues. V dropped 3 bases and J dropped 2 bases, with 7 bases sitting between them. From germline, CDR1 is MNHNS and CDR2 SASEGT. The CDR3 DNA reads as TGTGCCAGCAGTGATGGACTGCAAGAGACCCAGTACTTC. Translated, it gives CASSDGLQETQYF.

The rearrangement joins TRBV5-1 to TRBJ1-4; no clear D gene. Germline V gene lookup returns CDR1 SGHRS and CDR2 YFSETQ. Trimming took off 8 bases at V and 3 bases at J, with 17 bases between the two ends. The CDR3 covers 15 residues. The CDR3, as DNA: TGCGCCAGAGACAACCGTGGTACGGCTAATGAAAAACTGTTTTTT. Encoded protein: CARDNRGTANEKLFF.

The V and J genes are TRBV12-3 or TRBV12-4 and TRBJ1-3; D remains ambiguous. The CDR3 contains 14 residues. Trimming stripped 3 bases from V and 0 bases from J, with 6 bases between. Written as DNA, the CDR3 is TGTGCCAGCAGTTTGCATAACTCTGGAAACACCATATATTTT. Translating gives CASSLHNSGNTIYF.

This clonotype was observed many times. The chain couples TRBV6-5 to TRBJ2-1; D is perhaps TRBD2 (5 bases). The germline CDR1 and CDR2 sequences are MNHEY and SVGAGI. The CDR3 totals 16 residues. V was shortened by 4 bases and J by 4 bases, with 17 bases between the two germline ends. CDR3 sequence (DNA): TGTGCCAGCAGTTTACGGGGTACCCCAGAATACAATGAGCAGTTCTTC. It encodes CASSLRGTPEYNEQFF.

The CDR3 bases are TGTGCCAGCAGCTTACCAGCGGGTGTTCCCTACGAGCAGTACTTC. As protein: CASSLPAGVPYEQYF. The rearrangement uses TRBV7-9 and TRBJ2-7; a weak D match, TRBD2 (6 bases). Trimming pared 2 bases from V and 2 bases from J, leaving 13 bases between. The CDR3 covers 15 residues. In germline, CDR1 is SEHNR, CDR2 FQNEAQ (reference sequence).

The table lists this clonotype with many counts. The V gene is TRBV11-3, the J gene TRBJ2-3; possibly TRBD2 for D (5 bases). Trimming left V 3 bases short and J 3 bases short, with 13 bases between. Germline V gives CDR1 SGHNT, CDR2 YENEEA. The CDR3 is 15 residues long. CDR3 protein: CASSFGIQATDTQYF. DNA for the CDR3: TGTGCCAGCAGCTTCGGGATTCAAGCGACAGATACGCAGTATTTT. The full variable domain, rest sourced from reference TRBV11-3 and TRBJ2-3, is EAGVVQSPRYKIIEKKQPVAFWCNPISGHNTLYWYLQNLGQGPELLIRYENEEAVDDSQLPKDRFSAERLKGVDSTLKIQPAELGDSAVYLCASSFGIQATDTQYFGPGTRLTVL.

A few counts support this clonotype. The gene calls are TRBV20-1 and TRBJ1-3, with D maybe TRBD1 (5 bases). The CDR3 has 14 residues. Germline CDR1 is DFQATT and CDR2 is SNEGSKA (reference sequence). With 2 bases removed from V and 4 bases from J, the gap between germline ends came to 12 bases. CDR3 sequence (DNA): TGCAGTGCTAGAATCTCGGGGACCGGAAACACCATATATTTT. It yields the protein CSARISGTGNTIYF.

This clonotype appeared once. V usage is TRBV20-1 and J usage is TRBJ2-3, with 10 bases identical to TRBD1. Germline assignment: CDR1 DFQATT and CDR2 SNEGSKA (reference sequence). Losses at the gene ends were 7 bases for V and 5 bases for J; bases not matched to a gene: 6. CDR3 length: 13 amino acids. The CDR3 protein is CSGGQGFGDTQYF. The CDR3 DNA is TGCAGTGGGGGACAGGGGTTTGGAGATACGCAGTATTTT.

The chain links TRBV28 to TRBJ2-7; 7 bases are a match to TRBD1. Germline CDR1 is MDHEN and CDR2 is SYDVKM. Losses at the gene ends were 4 bases for V and 4 bases for J; bases not matched to a gene: 13. The CDR3 length is 16 residues. The CDR3 region is CASSSLGDRRPYEQYF. CDR3 bases: TGTGCCAGCAGTTCTCTTGGGGACAGAAGACCATACGAGCAGTACTTC.